This entry features one TCR beta chain sequence. The antigen it binds to is not known. The input lacks base qualities; no much larger clone sits a single base away. The data stem from a study of T cell responses to AZD1222 COVID-19 vaccine (dated by TCRdb to about 2021). In the study overall: TCR sequencing covered fewer than 250 trial participants: 207 given two doses of AZD1222 and 26 given two doses of MenACWY control vaccine. Enrollment into the trials was organized by age into subgroups of 18-55, 56-69 and 70-plus years, and those subgroups contained approximately 160, 26 and 62 TCR-sequenced participants, respectively. What the authors observed across the whole study: Because no day 14 peak-response samples were available, repertoires were characterized only after the peak T cell response. After two AZD1222 doses, spike-specific TCR breadth and depth were significantly higher than at day 0 and than in MenACWY recipients. Only five or six AZD1222 recipients were SARS-CoV-2 seropositive at baseline, limiting conclusions about previously exposed vaccinees. The 56-69-year group was small, and its depth increase did not reach significance, likely because of low power. Reportedly, almost half of the unique spike-specific TCRs recognized epitopes lying outside the regions that are mutated in the B.1.351 and B.1.1.7 variants. Participants were mostly white British, with more females than males. The authors suggested clonal diversity may have been underestimated. The vaccine-associated CD4 TCRs covered the entire spike protein, and the dominant responses fell in regions 160-218 and 743-854.

The CDR3 regions of human TCRbeta chains were analyzed by immunosequencing. The published analysis was carried out like this. Repertoire TCRs were matched against a reference library of SARS-CoV-2-specific TCRs generated with the MIRA antigen-specificity platform. Breadth meant the fraction of unique TCRs that were SARS-CoV-2-associated, whereas depth meant the fraction of total T cells that were SARS-CoV-2-associated. Using the MIRA data, every spike-specific TCR was mapped to the spike region that the TCR reacted to and assigned to either a CD4 or a CD8 class. Log10-transformed breadth and depth values were compared by one-way ANOVA with Sidak's multiple comparisons tests. Here the immuneACCESS table is served through TCRdb, limited to in-frame sequences with V and J called. Missing clones are a known gap in these copies; in checked studies unresolved V genes cover under half, and the rest lacks a known reason. That table is the source of V, J and clone size, and D and trimming were worked out from the DNA. This sample is represented by roughly 180,000 clones; 90% to 95% of them were singletons. Around 0.98% of the sample rests with the top ten.

The CDR3 has 13 amino acids, counting the end cysteine and phenylalanine. The read is trimmed to its CDR3 DNA, 39 bases read in frame from base 1. The germline V gene (reference sequence) gives CDR1 as MNHEY and CDR2 as SMNVEV. V is pared back by 3 bases and J by 9 bases, with 12 bases lying between the germline termini. The sample's time point label, decoded: about 28 days (+/-7) after the second vaccine dose. The treatment or condition label on this specimen signifies: meningococcal conjugate vaccine given as trial control. Vaccinee samples were obtained from the UK trials COV001 and COV002, which included a single-blind randomized controlled phase 2/3 trial of AZD1222 (ChAdOx1 nCoV-19) in healthy adults. For TCRbeta chain sequencing, PBMC samples from trial participants were taken at day 0 and at day 28 after the second dose.

The sequence came from an adult who received the MenACWY meningococcal vaccine as a control. The chain employs TRBV27 and TRBJ2-1; 5 matching bases give a weak D call of TRBD1. This material consisted of peripheral blood, taken 28 days after the second dose of the MenACWY control vaccine. For the CDR3, the sequence is CASSLSQVGEQFF. The DNA sequence is TGTGCCAGCAGTTTGTCACAGGTGGGTGAGCAGTTCTTC.